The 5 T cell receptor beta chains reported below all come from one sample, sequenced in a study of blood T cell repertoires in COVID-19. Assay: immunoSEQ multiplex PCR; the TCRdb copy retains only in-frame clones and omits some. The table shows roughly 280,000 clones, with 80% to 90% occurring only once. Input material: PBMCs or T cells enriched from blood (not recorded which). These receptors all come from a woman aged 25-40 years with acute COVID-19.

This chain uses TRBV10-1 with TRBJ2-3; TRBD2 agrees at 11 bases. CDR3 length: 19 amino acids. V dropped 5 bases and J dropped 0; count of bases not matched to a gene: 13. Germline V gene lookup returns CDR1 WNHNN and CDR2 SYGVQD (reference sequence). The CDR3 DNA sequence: TGCGCCAGCAGTCCGAATCAGTTGACTAGCGGGGAGAGCACAGATACGCAGTATTTT. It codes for CASSPNQLTSGESTDTQYF.

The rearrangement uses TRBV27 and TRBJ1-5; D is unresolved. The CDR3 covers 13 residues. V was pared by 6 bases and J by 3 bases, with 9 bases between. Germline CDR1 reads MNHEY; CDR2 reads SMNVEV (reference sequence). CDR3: CASRGGYNQPQHF. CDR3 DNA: TGTGCCAGCAGAGGAGGGTACAATCAGCCCCAGCATTTT.

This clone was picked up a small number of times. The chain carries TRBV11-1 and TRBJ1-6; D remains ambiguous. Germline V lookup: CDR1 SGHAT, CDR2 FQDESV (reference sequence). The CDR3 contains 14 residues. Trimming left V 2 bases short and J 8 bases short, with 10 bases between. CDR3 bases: TGTGCCAGCAGCTTATTGTCGGAGGATTCACCCCTCCACTTT. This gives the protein CASSLLSEDSPLHF.

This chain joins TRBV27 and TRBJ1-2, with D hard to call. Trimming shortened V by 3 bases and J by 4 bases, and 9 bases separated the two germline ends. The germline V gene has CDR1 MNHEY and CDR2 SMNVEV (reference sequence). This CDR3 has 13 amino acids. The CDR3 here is CASSFNGAYGYTF. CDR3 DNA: TGTGCCAGCAGTTTTAACGGTGCCTATGGCTACACCTTC.

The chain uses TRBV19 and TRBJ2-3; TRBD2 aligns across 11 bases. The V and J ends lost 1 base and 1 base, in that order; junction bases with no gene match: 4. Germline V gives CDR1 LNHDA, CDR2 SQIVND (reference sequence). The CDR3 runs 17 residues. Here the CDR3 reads CASSIVGTSGGTDTQYF. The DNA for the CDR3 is TGTGCCAGTAGTATAGTGGGGACTAGCGGAGGCACAGATACGCAGTATTTT.